These T cell receptor beta chains were read from a single sample in a study of blood T cell repertoires in COVID-19. Data came from immunoSEQ multiplex PCR; TCRdb stores just in-frame clones and leaves some out. The repertoire holds roughly 220,000 clones, with around four fifths as singletons. Sequencing was performed on peripheral blood. The receptor source for this set is a woman older than 75 with COVID-19, enrolled during active disease. CDR3s include the opening cysteine and the closing phenylalanine or tryptophan. The D gene is left open where the match is weak.

D	V	J	DNA	CDR3
TRBD1	TRBV5-1	TRBJ1-1	TGCGCCAGCAGCTTTTCAGGGGGCACTGAAGCTTTCTTT	CASSFSGGTEAFF
NA	TRBV19	TRBJ1-5	TGTGCCAGTAGCATACGACAGGTTGGTTATAGCAATCAGCCCCAGCATTTT	CASSIRQVGYSNQPQHF
NA	TRBV5-1	TRBJ1-1	TGCGCCAGCAGCTCACAGGGTGGAGGCACTGAAGCTTTCTTT	CASSSQGGGTEAFF
NA	TRBV3-1/TRBV3-2	TRBJ2-2	TGTGCCAGCAGCCAGGGTCGGGTCACCGGGGAGCTGTTTTTT	CASSQGRVTGELFF
TRBD1	TRBV12-5	TRBJ1-1	TGTGCTAGTGGCAAGGGACAGGGGGCCACTGAAGCTTTCTTT	CASGKGQGATEAFF
NA	TRBV3-1/TRBV3-2	TRBJ1-1	TGTGCCAGCAGCCAAGATCGGGGGGCTTTCTTT	CASSQDRGAFF
NA	TRBV7-9	TRBJ1-1	TGTGCCAGCAGCTTACTGGGCGCTACGCTGAACACTGAAGCTTTCTTT	CASSLLGATLNTEAFF
NA	TRBV12-3/TRBV12-4	TRBJ1-2	TGTGCCAGCAGGATTCAGGGAAGAGGTGGCTACACCTTC	CASRIQGRGGYTF
NA	TRBV6-2/TRBV6-3	TRBJ1-2	TGTGCCAGCAGCCGACAGAGCGCCTCTAACTATGGCTACACCTTC	CASSRQSASNYGYTF
TRBD1	TRBV5-5	TRBJ2-3	TGTGCCAGCAGCTTCGCCCAACAGGGGCTTGGAGATACGCAGTATTTT	CASSFAQQGLGDTQYF
NA	TRBV5-1	TRBJ1-4	TGCGCCAGCAGCGAGGACAGCTCCAAGGAGGAAAAACTGTTTTTT	CASSEDSSKEEKLFF
TRBD1	TRBV7-9	TRBJ1-5	TGTGCCAGCAGCGAATCAGGGGGCTGGCAGCCCCAGCATTTT	CASSESGGWQPQHF
NA	TRBV12-3/TRBV12-4	TRBJ2-5	TGTGCCAGCAGCCTATCGGAGACCCAGTACTTC	CASSLSETQYF
NA	TRBV5-1	TRBJ1-5	TGCGCCAGCAGCCCCACCGCGGGGGATGGTCAGCCCCAGCATTTT	CASSPTAGDGQPQHF
TRBD1	TRBV4-3	TRBJ2-1	TGCGCCAGCAGCCAGGGTCAGGGGACAGGGGTTTTCTACAATGAGCAGTTCTTC	CASSQGQGTGVFYNEQFF
NA	TRBV5-1	TRBJ1-1	TGCGCCAGCAGCTTTAGTGCTTTGAACACTGAAGCTTTCTTT	CASSFSALNTEAFF
TRBD1	TRBV6-5	TRBJ1-6	TGTGCCAGCAGTCGACAGGGGGGAGGATCACCCCTCCACTTT	CASSRQGGGSPLHF
NA	TRBV7-9	TRBJ1-1	TGTGCCAGCACCACGTACAGCGGGGGAACTGAAGCTTTCTTT	CASTTYSGGTEAFF
NA	TRBV18	TRBJ1-5	TGTGCCAGCTCACCGGACAGTTCACTGTCAAATCAGCCCCAGCATTTT	CASSPDSSLSNQPQHF
TRBD1	TRBV7-2	TRBJ1-5	TGTGCCAGCAGCTCGAGGACAGGTAGCAATCAGCCCCAGCATTTT	CASSSRTGSNQPQHF
NA	TRBV5-4	TRBJ2-3	TGTGCCAGCAGCTCCCCGGTGGGGGGGGCCCCAGATACGCAGTATTTT	CASSSPVGGAPDTQYF
TRBD2	TRBV30	TRBJ2-1	TGTGCCTGGAATAGCGGGGAAGTGATGAATGAGCAGTTCTTC	CAWNSGEVMNEQFF
NA	TRBV10-2	TRBJ2-7	TGCGCCAGCAGTGAGTACAGGAACGAGCAGTACTTC	CASSEYRNEQYF
TRBD1	TRBV19	TRBJ1-2	TGTGCCAGTAGGGACAGGGGGCGCGACTATGGCTACACCTTC	CASRDRGRDYGYTF
TRBD2	TRBV5-1	TRBJ2-3	TGCGCCAGCAGCGGTCGGGGGGACACAGATACGCAGTATTTT	CASSGRGDTDTQYF
NA	TRBV30	TRBJ1-5	TGTGCCTGGAGTGTAGGGCAGGGAGGGCAGCCCCAGCATTTT	CAWSVGQGGQPQHF
TRBD1	TRBV2	TRBJ1-2	TGTGCCAGCAGAGCCCGACAGGGGGTGGGCTACACCTTC	CASRARQGVGYTF
TRBD1	TRBV15	TRBJ2-7	TGTGCCACCAGCAGAACCCCGGCAGGGGGTTCCTCCTACGAGCAGTACTTC	CATSRTPAGGSSYEQYF